These 8 T cell receptor beta chains originate from one sample sequenced in a study of T cell repertoires in aging, cancer and after chemotherapy. The template was genomic DNA from peripheral blood, not RNA. Rearranged V-D-J TRB sequences were amplified with a mixed TRB-A/B primer pool. TCRdb recomputed calls from the multiplex PCR reads with MiXCR, one row per CDR3 protein. Seen here are over 8,500 distinct CDR3 sequences, roughly 24% observed once, and the top ten hold around 2.5%. What was sequenced was blood. Receptors originate from a human donor in good health.

This clonotype qualifies as medium-sized. The chain carries TRBV6-5 and TRBJ2-1; D gene ambiguous. Germline V lookup: CDR1 MNHEY, CDR2 SVGAGI. V gave up 0 bases and J gave up 5 bases, with 8 bases separating them. The CDR3 spans 14 residues. CDR3 sequence: CASSYSLGNNEQFF. CDR3 coding DNA: TGTGCCAGCAGTTACTCGTTAGGGAACAATGAGCAGTTCTTC.

This clonotype was seen only a few times. This chain connects TRBV7-2 to TRBJ2-3; D uncertain. The V end lost 1 base, the J end lost 5 bases, and 13 bases lay between the germline ends. CDR1 and CDR2 from the germline V gene are SGHTA and FQGNSA. The length of the CDR3 is 15 residues. In DNA form, the CDR3 reads TGTGCCAGCAGCTTAGGGTTGGGATTTAGAGATACGCAGTATTTT. As protein: CASSLGLGFRDTQYF.

The chain employs TRBV18 and TRBJ2-7; 7 bases line up with TRBD1. In germline, CDR1 is KGHSH, CDR2 LQKENI. The J segment lost 7 bases and the V segment lost 3 bases, leaving 9 bases of the junction unmatched. There are 14 residues in the CDR3. CDR3 protein: CASSPDRRIAEQYF. The CDR3 DNA reads as TGTGCCAGCTCACCGGACAGGAGAATAGCTGAGCAGTACTTC.

The chain carries TRBV19 and TRBJ2-3; 7 nucleotides align to TRBD1. The germline V gene has CDR1 LNHDA and CDR2 SQIVND (reference sequence). Losses at the gene ends were 6 bases for V and 0 bases for J; bases not matched to a gene: 6. This CDR3 comprises 15 residues. CDR3 sequence: CASRETGPSTDTQYF. CDR3 in DNA: TGTGCCAGTAGAGAGACAGGGCCCAGCACAGATACGCAGTATTTT.

This clonotype ranks as medium-sized. The J gene is TRBJ2-7, the V gene TRBV7-2; 8 bases line up with TRBD2. This CDR3 is built from 14 residues. V lost 1 base to trimming and J lost 4 bases; unmatched junction nucleotides: 3. Per germline, CDR1 SGHTA and CDR2 FQGNSA. The CDR3 coding sequence is TGTGCCAGCAGCTTAGAGCGGGGGCTTTACGAGCAGTACTTC. Its protein product is CASSLERGLYEQYF.

The V and J genes are TRBV5-5 and TRBJ2-1; D may correspond to TRBD1 or TRBD2 (5 bases each). Germline CDR1 reads SGHKS; CDR2 reads YYEKEE (reference sequence). Trimming shortened V by 2 bases and J by 7 bases, and 10 bases separated the two germline ends. CDR3 length: 13 amino acids. In DNA form, the CDR3 reads TGTGCCAGCAGCTTAGGGACGGTAAATGAGCAGTTCTTC. Translated, it gives CASSLGTVNEQFF.

This clonotype was observed a handful of times. The CDR3 loop is CASTRGGNKLMNTEAFF. The CDR3 DNA reads as TGTGCCAGCACAAGGGGGGGGAATAAGCTAATGAACACTGAAGCTTTCTTT. This rearrangement joins TRBV7-2 to TRBJ1-1; weak D call: TRBD1 (6 bases). Germline values: CDR1 SGHTA, CDR2 FQGNSA. Trimming shortened V by 7 bases and J by 0 bases, and 21 bases separated the two germline ends. The CDR3 contains 17 residues.

CDR3 bases: TGTGCCAGCAGTTTACCCGGGACACCTCAAGAGACCCAGTACTTC. This codes for CASSLPGTPQETQYF. V is TRBV27 and J is TRBJ2-5; D may be TRBD1 (6 bases). The germline V and J ends were trimmed by 2 bases and 2 bases, with 12 bases remaining between them. CDR3 length: 15 amino acids. In germline, CDR1 is MNHEY, CDR2 SMNVEV (reference sequence).